This T cell receptor (beta chain) derives from a study of blood T cell repertoires in COVID-19. Produced via immunoSEQ multiplex PCR; TCRdb's table is partial and in-frame only. The table shows about 210,000 clones, with around four fifths occurring only once. The receptor comes from a woman aged 80 or over with COVID-19, enrolled during active disease. Sequenced sample: peripheral blood.

CDR3 sequence reads: CASSSTRDEQFF. The CDR3 nucleotides are TGTGCCAGCAGCTCGACCAGGGATGAGCAGTTCTTC. This chain uses TRBV7-2 with TRBJ2-1; tentatively, D is TRBD1 (5 bases). Germline-derived CDR1 and CDR2 are SGHTA and FQGNSA. Between the trimmed V and J ends, which lost 4 bases and 8 bases, there was a span of 9 bases. CDR3 size: 12 residues.